One T cell receptor beta chain is described in this entry. Its antigen is currently unknown. The source of the sample is a study of graft-versus-host responses after intestinal transplantation. Study observations and caveats: Recipient-marrow GvH clones were detected, some having first appeared in ileum or blood.

Profiled with immunoSEQ multiplex PCR; TCRdb holds only in-frame clones, not every one. The table shows 55,000 to 80,000 clones, with around nine tenths occurring only once. V lost 4 bases and J lost 4; bases outside the gene matches: 16. The CDR3 sequence is 18 residues long. Per the germline V gene, CDR1 is SGHRS and CDR2 is YFSETQ. The receptor's source is a human donor who was the organ donor for an intestinal transplant. Material: unstimulated CD8+ T cells sorted from spleen or lymph node cells, obtained before transplant. The chain carries TRBV5-1 and TRBJ2-3; the match to TRBD2 covers 9 bases. CDR3 sequence reads: CASSPRGSLAGIPDTQYF. The CDR3 bases are TGCGCCAGCAGCCCCCGCGGATCGCTAGCGGGAATCCCAGATACGCAGTATTTT.